This TCR beta chain was found in a study of blood T cell repertoires in COVID-19. In the study overall: Acute and convalescent COVID-19 specimens originated in the United States, Italy and Spain. T cells, B-cell-depleted T cells, or PBMCs supplied cDNA or gDNA.

Those enrolled in Seattle joined during active infection and were followed longitudinally afterward. V shed 3 bases and J 4 bases; nucleotides not matched to a gene: 3. CDR3 length: 14 amino acids. Germline-derived CDR1 and CDR2 are KGHSH and LQKENI. Per the original data handling: How many nucleated cells were present was estimated from reference gene primer amplification. Some clones are missing from TCRdb's copy, which holds only in-frame ones; the method was immunoSEQ multiplex PCR. The V and J calls and clone size are taken from that table; D and trimming were inferred from the DNA. This sample has tens of thousands of clones, with 70% to 90% found just once.

This clonotype was obtained from an elderly woman with COVID-19, enrolled during active disease. Sequencing was done on a sample of peripheral blood. J is TRBJ2-7 and V is TRBV18; 10 nucleotides agree with TRBD1. CDR3 sequence: CASSPGQGYYEQYF. The CDR3 coding sequence is TGTGCCAGCTCACCGGGACAGGGGTATTACGAGCAGTACTTC.